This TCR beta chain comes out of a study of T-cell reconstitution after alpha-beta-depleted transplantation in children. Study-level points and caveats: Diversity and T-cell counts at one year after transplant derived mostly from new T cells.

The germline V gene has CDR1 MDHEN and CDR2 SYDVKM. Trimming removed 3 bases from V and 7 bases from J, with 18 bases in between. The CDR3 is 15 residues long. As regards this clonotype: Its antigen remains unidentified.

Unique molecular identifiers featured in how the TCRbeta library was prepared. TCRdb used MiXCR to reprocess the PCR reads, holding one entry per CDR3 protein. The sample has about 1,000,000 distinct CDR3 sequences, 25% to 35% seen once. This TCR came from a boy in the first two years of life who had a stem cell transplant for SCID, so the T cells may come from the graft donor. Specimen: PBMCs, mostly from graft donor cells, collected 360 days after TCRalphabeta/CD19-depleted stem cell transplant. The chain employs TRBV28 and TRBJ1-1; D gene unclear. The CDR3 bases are TGTGCCAGCAGTTTCCAGACACTCGGACTCCTTGAAGCTTTCTTT. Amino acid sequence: CASSFQTLGLLEAFF.